This T cell receptor (beta chain) was obtained from a study of blood T cell repertoires in COVID-19 (dated by TCRdb to 2018 to 2020). With respect to the entire study: Collaborator samples came from the United States, Italy and Spain and covered acute and convalescent phases of COVID-19. The material from the prospective study consisted of cDNA or gDNA derived from T cells, B-cell-depleted T cells, or PBMCs. The dataset comprised deeply sampled blood TCRbeta repertoires from subjects exposed to, actively infected with, or recovered from COVID-19. The repertoires were released in a freely available public database intended as a resource for research on the immune response to SARS-CoV-2. The samples were drawn from two sources: the first 160 participants of the ongoing ImmuneRACE study, and about 1,300 subjects contributed by 6 global collaborators. A de-identified subject ID, COVID-19 status, age in years and sex were almost always included in the sample metadata. Where HLA class I and class II types were available, the types were taken from metadata supplied by the sample provider, not from assay-based typing. What the study reported, not specific to this receptor: The amount of clinical and demographic metadata varied by source and participant and was provided uncurated.

Collaborating institutions collected whole blood in K2EDTA tubes following their own protocols. For TCRbeta analysis, collaborators shipped samples in one of three forms: frozen whole blood, isolated PBMCs, or DNA extracted from either of those sample types. TCRbeta CDR3 regions were amplified from genomic DNA by means of the immunoSEQ Assay, a bias-controlled multiplex PCR. The study's processing was this. Within the assay, amplification of reference gene primers was used to estimate how many nucleated cells each sample contained. To quantify the absolute abundance of each unique TCRbeta CDR3 rearrangement, sequence reads were collapsed and filtered. For each sample, productive Simpson clonality was calculated as the square root of Simpson's diversity index over productive rearrangements. What TCRdb holds here is the immuneACCESS table cut down to in-frame rearrangements. Part of the clones is not present; checked against another copy, under half of the missing clones reflect an unresolved V gene, and the others are unexplained. The D gene and trimming were derived from the DNA, and the V and J assignments and clone size from that table. The sample table holds nearly 90,000 clones, of which 75% to 90% were seen once. The ten largest make up more than 9.5% of the sample.

On this clone itself: This receptor's antigen is unknown. No clone much larger than this one lies a single base away; base qualities are absent.

Specimen: peripheral blood. The receptor comes from a man older than 75 with acute or convalescent COVID-19.

The CDR3 region reads CASSSISGIVDEQFF. The DNA sequence reads TGCGCCAGCAGCTCTATTAGCGGGATCGTCGATGAGCAGTTCTTC. The rearrangement combines TRBV5-1 with TRBJ2-1; 8 of the junction bases match TRBD2. CDR3 length: 15 amino acids, cysteine to phenylalanine. The kept DNA is CDR3 alone, 45 bases in frame from the first base. CDR1 and CDR2 were assigned from the germline V gene as SGHRS and YFSETQ. V loses 3 bases at its end and J loses 8 bases; junction bases beyond the gene matches: 10. Extended through the reference TRBV5-1 and TRBJ2-1 proteins, this CDR3 yields the full variable domain: KAGVTQTPRYLIKTRGQQVTLSCSPISGHRSVSWYQQTPGQGLQFLFEYFSETQRNKGNFPGRFSGRQFSNSRSEMNVSTLELGDSALYLCASSSISGIVDEQFFGPGTRLTVL.